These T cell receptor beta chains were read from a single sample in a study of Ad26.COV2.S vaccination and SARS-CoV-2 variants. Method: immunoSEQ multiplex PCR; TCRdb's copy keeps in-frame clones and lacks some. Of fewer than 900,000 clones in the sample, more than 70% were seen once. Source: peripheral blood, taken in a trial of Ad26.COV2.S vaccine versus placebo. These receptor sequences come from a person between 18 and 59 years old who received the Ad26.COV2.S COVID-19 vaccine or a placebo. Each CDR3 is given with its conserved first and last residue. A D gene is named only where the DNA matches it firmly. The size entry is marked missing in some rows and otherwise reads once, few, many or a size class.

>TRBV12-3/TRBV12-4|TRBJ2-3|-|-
CASSLGDVTQYF
TGTGCCAGCAGCCTAGGGGACGTTACGCAGTATTTT
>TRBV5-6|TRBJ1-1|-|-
CASKESFTNTEAFF
TGTGCCAGCAAGGAGAGTTTTACGAACACTGAAGCTTTCTTT
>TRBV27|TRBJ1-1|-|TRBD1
CASSWAGTGGGEAFF
TGTGCCAGCAGTTGGGCCGGGACAGGGGGCGGAGAAGCTTTCTTT
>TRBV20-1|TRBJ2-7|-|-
CSARGAAYEQYF
TGCAGTGCTCGTGGAGCGGCCTACGAGCAGTACTTC
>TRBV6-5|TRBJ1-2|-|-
CASSYFHRGNYGYTF
TGTGCCAGCAGTTACTTCCATCGGGGGAACTATGGCTACACCTTC
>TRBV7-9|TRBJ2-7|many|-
CASSRLGDSTYEQYF
TGTGCCAGCAGCCGACTAGGGGACAGCACCTACGAGCAGTACTTC
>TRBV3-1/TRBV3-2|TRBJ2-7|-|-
CASSQAGGGYEQYF
TGTGCCAGCAGCCAAGCAGGGGGAGGCTACGAGCAGTACTTC
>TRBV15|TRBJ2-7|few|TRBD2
CATSRTSEADEQYF
TGTGCCACCAGCAGGACTAGCGAGGCCGACGAGCAGTACTTC
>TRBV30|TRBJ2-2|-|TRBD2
CAWKGTSVRGGELFF
TGTGCCTGGAAAGGGACTAGCGTTCGGGGCGGGGAGCTGTTTTTT
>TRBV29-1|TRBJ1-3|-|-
CSVVGGGNTIYF
TGCAGCGTTGTGGGTGGTGGAAACACCATATATTTT
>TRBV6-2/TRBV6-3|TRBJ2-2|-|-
CASSYLRGGTGELFF
TGTGCCAGCAGTTACTTGCGAGGAGGCACCGGGGAGCTGTTTTTT